This TCR beta chain was sequenced during a study of cytomegalovirus exposure and HLA in healthy donors. Amplification used 60 Vbeta primers and 13 Jbeta primers. Profiling relied on immunoSEQ multiplex PCR, and the TCRdb table lists in-frame clones only, not all of them. The table includes about 160,000 clones, 65% to 80% detected once. To note about this clone: Antigen: not known.

V was shortened by 4 bases and J by 7 bases, with 13 bases between the two germline ends. The CDR3 extends over 12 amino acids. The V gene's germline CDR1 is SQVTM and CDR2 ANQGSEA. Study-wide results and caveats: Usually a TCR sequence was rare, but some public TCRs were found in many donors.

This clonotype was sampled from a woman aged 45-60 years in good health and CMV-seropositive. The chain uses TRBV29-1 and TRBJ1-1; D is perhaps TRBD1 (6 bases). Sequenced: PBMCs. CDR3 in DNA: TGCAGCGTTGGGAGGCAGGGGAGTGAAGCTTTCTTT. This codes for CSVGRQGSEAFF.